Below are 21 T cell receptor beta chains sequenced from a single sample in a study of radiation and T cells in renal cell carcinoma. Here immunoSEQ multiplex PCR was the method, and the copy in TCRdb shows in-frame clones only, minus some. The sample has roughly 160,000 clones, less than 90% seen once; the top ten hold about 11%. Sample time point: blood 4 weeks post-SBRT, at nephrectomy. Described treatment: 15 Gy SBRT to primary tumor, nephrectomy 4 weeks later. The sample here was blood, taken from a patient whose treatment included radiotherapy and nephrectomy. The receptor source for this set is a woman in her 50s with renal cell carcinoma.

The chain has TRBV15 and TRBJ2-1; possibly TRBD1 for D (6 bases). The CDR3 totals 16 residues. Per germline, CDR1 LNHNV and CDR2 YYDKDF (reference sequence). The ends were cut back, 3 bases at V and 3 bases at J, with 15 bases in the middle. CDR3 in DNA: TGTGCCACCAGCAGTTTTACAGGGTCGGGCTACAATGAGCAGTTCTTC. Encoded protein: CATSSFTGSGYNEQFF. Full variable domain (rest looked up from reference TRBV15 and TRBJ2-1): DAMVIQNPRYQVTQFGKPVTLSCSQTLNHNVMYWYQQKSSQAPKLLFHYYDKDFNNEADTPDNFQSRRPNTSFCFLDIRSPGLGDTAMYLCATSSFTGSGYNEQFFGPGTRLTVL.

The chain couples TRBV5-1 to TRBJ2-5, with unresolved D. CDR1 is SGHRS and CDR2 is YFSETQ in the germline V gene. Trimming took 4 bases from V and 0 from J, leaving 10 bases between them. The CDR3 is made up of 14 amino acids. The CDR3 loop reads CASSVTLYQETQYF. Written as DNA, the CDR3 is TGCGCCAGCAGCGTGACTCTGTACCAAGAGACCCAGTACTTC. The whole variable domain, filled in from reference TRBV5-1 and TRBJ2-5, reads KAGVTQTPRYLIKTRGQQVTLSCSPISGHRSVSWYQQTPGQGLQFLFEYFSETQRNKGNFPGRFSGRQFSNSRSEMNVSTLELGDSALYLCASSVTLYQETQYFGPGTRLLVL.

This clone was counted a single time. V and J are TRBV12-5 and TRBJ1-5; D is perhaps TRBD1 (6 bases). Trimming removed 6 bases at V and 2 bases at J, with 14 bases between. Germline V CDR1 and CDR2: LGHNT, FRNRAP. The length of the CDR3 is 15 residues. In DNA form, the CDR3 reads TGTGCTAGTGGAACAGGGCTCGGTGGCAATCAGCCCCAGCATTTT. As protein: CASGTGLGGNQPQHF.

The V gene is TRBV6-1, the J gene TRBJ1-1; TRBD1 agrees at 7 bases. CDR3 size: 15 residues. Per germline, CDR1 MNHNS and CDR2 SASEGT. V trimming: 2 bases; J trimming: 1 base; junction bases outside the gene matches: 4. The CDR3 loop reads CASSELWTGNTEAFF. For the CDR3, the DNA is TGTGCCAGCAGTGAATTGTGGACAGGGAACACTGAAGCTTTCTTT.

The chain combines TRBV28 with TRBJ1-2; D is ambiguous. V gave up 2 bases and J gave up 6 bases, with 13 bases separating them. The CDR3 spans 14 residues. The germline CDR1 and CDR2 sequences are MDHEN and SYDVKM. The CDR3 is CASSLVQGGHGYTF. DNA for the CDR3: TGTGCCAGCAGTTTAGTACAAGGAGGCCATGGCTACACCTTC.

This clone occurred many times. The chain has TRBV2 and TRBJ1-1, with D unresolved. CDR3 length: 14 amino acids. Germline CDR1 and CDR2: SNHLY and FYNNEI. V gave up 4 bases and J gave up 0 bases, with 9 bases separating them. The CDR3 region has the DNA TGTGCCAGCAGTGCCGCCCGATTGAACACTGAAGCTTTCTTT. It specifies CASSAARLNTEAFF.

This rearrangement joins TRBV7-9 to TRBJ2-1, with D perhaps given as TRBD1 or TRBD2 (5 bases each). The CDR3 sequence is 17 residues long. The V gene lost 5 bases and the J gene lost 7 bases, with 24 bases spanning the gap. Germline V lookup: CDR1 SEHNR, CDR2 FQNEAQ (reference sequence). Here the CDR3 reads CASSPSVLGTVGNEQFF. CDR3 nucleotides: TGTGCCAGCAGCCCCTCAGTCTTGGGGACCGTCGGGAATGAGCAGTTCTTC. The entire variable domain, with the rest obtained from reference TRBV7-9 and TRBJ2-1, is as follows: DTGVSQNPRHKITKRGQNVTFRCDPISEHNRLYWYRQTLGQGPEFLTYFQNEAQLEKSRLLSDRFSAERPKGSFSTLEIQRTEQGDSAMYLCASSPSVLGTVGNEQFFGPGTRLTVL.

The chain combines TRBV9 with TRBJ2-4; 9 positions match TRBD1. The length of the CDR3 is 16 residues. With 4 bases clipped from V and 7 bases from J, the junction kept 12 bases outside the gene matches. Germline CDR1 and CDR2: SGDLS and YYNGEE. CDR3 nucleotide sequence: TGTGCCAGCAGCCCAACCTCCCGGACAGGGGATAACATTCAGTACTTC. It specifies CASSPTSRTGDNIQYF.

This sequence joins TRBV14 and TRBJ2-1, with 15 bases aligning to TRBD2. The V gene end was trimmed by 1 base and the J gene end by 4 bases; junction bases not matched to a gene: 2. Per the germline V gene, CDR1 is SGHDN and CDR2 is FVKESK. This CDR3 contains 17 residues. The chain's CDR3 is CASSQGGLAGGYNEQFF. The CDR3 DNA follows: TGTGCCAGCAGCCAAGGAGGACTAGCGGGGGGGTACAATGAGCAGTTCTTC.

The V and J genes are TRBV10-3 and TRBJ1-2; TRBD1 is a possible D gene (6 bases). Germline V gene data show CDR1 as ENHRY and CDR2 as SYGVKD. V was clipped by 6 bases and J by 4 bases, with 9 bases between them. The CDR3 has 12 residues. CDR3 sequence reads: CAIRTGSYGYTF. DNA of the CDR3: TGTGCCATCAGAACAGGGAGCTATGGCTACACCTTC.

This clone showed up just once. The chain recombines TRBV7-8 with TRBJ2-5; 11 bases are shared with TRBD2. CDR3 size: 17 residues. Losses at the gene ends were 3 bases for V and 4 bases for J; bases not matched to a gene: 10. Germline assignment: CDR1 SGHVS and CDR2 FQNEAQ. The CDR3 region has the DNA TGTGCCAGCAGCTTTCACCCCGCTAGCGGGGGGCCAGAGACCCAGTACTTC. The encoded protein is CASSFHPASGGPETQYF.

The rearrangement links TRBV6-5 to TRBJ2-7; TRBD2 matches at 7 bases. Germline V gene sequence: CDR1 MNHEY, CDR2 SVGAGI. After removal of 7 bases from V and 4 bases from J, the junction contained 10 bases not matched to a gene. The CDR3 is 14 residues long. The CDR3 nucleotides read TGTGCCAGCACCCCCCGCGGCGGGGGTTACGAGCAGTACTTC. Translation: CASTPRGGGYEQYF.

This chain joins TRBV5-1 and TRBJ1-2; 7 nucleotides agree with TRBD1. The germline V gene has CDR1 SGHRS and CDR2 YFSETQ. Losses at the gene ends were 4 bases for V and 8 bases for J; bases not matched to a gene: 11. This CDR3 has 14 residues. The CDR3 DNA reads TGCGCCAGCAGCCGATTGGAGGGGGCCGGGGGCTACACCTTC. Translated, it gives CASSRLEGAGGYTF.

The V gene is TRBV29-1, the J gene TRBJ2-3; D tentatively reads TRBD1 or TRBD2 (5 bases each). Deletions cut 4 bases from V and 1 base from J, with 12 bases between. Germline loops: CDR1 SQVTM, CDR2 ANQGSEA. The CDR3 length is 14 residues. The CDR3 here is CSVGGQGGTDTQYF. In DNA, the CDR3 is TGCAGCGTTGGAGGGCAAGGGGGCACAGATACGCAGTATTTT.

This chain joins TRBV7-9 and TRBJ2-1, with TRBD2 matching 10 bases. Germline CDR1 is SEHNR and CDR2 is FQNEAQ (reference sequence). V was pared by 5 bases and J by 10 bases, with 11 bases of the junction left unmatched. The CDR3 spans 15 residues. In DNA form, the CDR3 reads TGTGCCAGCAGCAACAGCGGGGGGGCCACCCGGGAGCAGTTCTTC. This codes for CASSNSGGATREQFF.

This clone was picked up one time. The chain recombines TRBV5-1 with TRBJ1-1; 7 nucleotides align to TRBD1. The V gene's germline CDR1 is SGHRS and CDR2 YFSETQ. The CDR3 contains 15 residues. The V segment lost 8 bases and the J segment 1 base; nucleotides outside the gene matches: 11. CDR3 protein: CASSREGASNTEAFF. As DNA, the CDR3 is TGCGCCAGTTCTCGGGAGGGGGCTTCGAACACTGAAGCTTTCTTT.

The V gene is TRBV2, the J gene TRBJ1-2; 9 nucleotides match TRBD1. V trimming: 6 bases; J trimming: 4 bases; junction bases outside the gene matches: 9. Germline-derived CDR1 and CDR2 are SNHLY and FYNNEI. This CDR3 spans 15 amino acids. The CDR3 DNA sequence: TGTGCCAGCAGGGACAGGGGAGATTCTAGCTATGGCTACACCTTC. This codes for CASRDRGDSSYGYTF.

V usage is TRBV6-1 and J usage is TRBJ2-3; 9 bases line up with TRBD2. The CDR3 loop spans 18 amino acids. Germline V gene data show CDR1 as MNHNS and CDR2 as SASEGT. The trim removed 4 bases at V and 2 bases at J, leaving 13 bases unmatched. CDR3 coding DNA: TGTGCCAGCAGTGTAACAATTAGCGGGGGATCATCCACAGATACGCAGTATTTT. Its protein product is CASSVTISGGSSTDTQYF.

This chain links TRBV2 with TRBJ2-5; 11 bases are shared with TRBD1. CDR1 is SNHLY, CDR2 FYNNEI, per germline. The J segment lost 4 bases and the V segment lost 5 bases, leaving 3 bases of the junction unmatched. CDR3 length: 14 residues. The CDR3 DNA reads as TGTGCCAGCAGTACGGGACAGGGGGTAGAGACCCAGTACTTC. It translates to CASSTGQGVETQYF.

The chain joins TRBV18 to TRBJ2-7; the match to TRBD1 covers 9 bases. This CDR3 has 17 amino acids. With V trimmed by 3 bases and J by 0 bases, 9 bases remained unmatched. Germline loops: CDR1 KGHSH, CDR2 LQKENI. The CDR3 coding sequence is TGTGCCAGCTCACCCCCTACAGGGGGCCCGAACTCCTACGAGCAGTACTTC. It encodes CASSPPTGGPNSYEQYF.

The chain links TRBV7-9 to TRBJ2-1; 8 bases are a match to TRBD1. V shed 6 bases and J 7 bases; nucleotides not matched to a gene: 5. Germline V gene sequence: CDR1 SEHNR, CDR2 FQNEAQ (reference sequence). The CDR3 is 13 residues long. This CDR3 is CASSHRGRNEQFF. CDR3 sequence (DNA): TGTGCCAGCAGTCACAGGGGGAGGAATGAGCAGTTCTTC.